Shown below are 3 T cell receptor beta chains from a single sample sequenced in a study of spatial heterogeneity in lung cancer. TCRdb recomputed calls from the 5' RACE reads with MiXCR, one row per CDR3 protein. The sample includes fewer than 9,500 distinct CDR3 sequences, about 9.6% of them seen just once. Time point meaning: sample taken at primary tumor resection. The sequencing here drew on normal lung tissue next to the tumor, taken at surgery. These receptors all come from a male donor with early-stage non-small cell lung cancer.

This clonotype was counted ten times or more. J is TRBJ2-3 and V is TRBV7-2; a weak D match, TRBD1 (6 bases). This CDR3 is 13 amino acids long. Looked up from germline, CDR1 is SGHTA and CDR2 is FQGNSA. V was pared by 5 bases and J by 11 bases, with 17 bases between. The CDR3 DNA reads as TGTGCCAGCAGCACAGGACAGTTTGTTAGGCAGTATTTT. Protein: CASSTGQFVRQYF.

This clonotype was seen only once. The chain couples TRBV20-1 to TRBJ2-1; 11 positions agree with TRBD2. This CDR3 has 14 amino acids. Germline-derived CDR1 and CDR2 are DFQATT and SNEGSKA (reference sequence). V shed 0 bases and J 6 bases; nucleotides not matched to a gene: 1. CDR3 coding DNA: TGCAGTGCTAGAGAAACTAGCGGGAGCAATGAGCAGTTCTTC. Protein: CSARETSGSNEQFF.

The chain employs TRBV27 and TRBJ2-5; 8 nucleotides match TRBD2. Trimming cost V 4 bases and J 5 bases; bases outside gene matches: 21. The CDR3 covers 19 residues. CDR1 is MNHEY and CDR2 is SMNVEV in the germline V gene (reference sequence). CDR3 protein: CASSSRTSLGGGFGETQYF. In DNA, the CDR3 is TGTGCCAGCAGTTCTCGGACTTCGTTGGGCGGGGGGTTCGGGGAGACCCAGTACTTC.